The entry below describes one TCR beta chain. V gave up 7 bases and J gave up 2 bases; unmatched junction bases: 8. The germline gives CDR1 MDHEN, CDR2 SYDVKM. CDR3 length: 15 residues. Seattle patient enrollment occurred during active infection, with longitudinal follow-up thereafter. Authors' data handling: Counts of nucleated cells, estimated from reference gene primer amplification, were obtained. The table came from immunoSEQ multiplex PCR; TCRdb's copy has only in-frame clones and leaves some out. Clone size and the V and J calls come from that table; the DNA yielded D and trimming. The sample holds 120,000 to 150,000 clones, approximately 92% seen once. These data are taken from a study of blood T cell repertoires in COVID-19. Across the whole study: T cells, B-cell-depleted T cells, or PBMCs provided the cDNA or gDNA that served as material.

This sequence was found in a man between 18 and 29 years old with COVID-19, enrolled during active disease. Sequencing was carried out using peripheral blood. The chain links TRBV28 to TRBJ2-1, with 7 bases fitting TRBD2. The CDR3 loop reads CASISSGQTYNEQFF. The CDR3 region has the DNA TGTGCCAGCATTTCTAGCGGACAAACCTACAATGAGCAGTTCTTC. Drawing the rest from reference TRBV28 and TRBJ2-1, the complete variable domain is DVKVTQSSRYLVKRTGEKVFLECVQDMDHENMFWYRQDPGLGLRLIYFSYDVKMKEKGDIPEGYSVSREKKERFSLILESASTNQTSMYLCASISSGQTYNEQFFGPGTRLTVL.